This is a list of T cell receptor beta chains from one sample in a study of Graves' ophthalmopathy and Graves' hyperthyroidism. From the multiplex PCR reads, TCRdb called clonotypes with MiXCR, one entry per CDR3 protein. The profile shows about 740,000 distinct CDR3 sequences, around 40% of them singletons. Material: peripheral blood. Receptor source: an adult man with Graves' ophthalmopathy. Both conserved end residues are part of each CDR3. A D gene is named only where the DNA matches it firmly. Clone size appears in some rows only: once, few, many, or a class for an expanded clone.

CDR3 DNA: TGTGCCAGCAGCTGGTCCCGGGACACCGGGGAGCTGTTTTTT; CDR3 protein: CASSWSRDTGELFF; clone size: many; D gene: NA; V gene: TRBV7-2; J gene: TRBJ2-2
CDR3 DNA: TGTGCCAGCAGAACCGCGACAGGGGAGAATCAGCCCCAGCATTTT; CDR3 protein: CASRTATGENQPQHF; clone size: few; D gene: TRBD1; V gene: TRBV24-1; J gene: TRBJ1-5
CDR3 DNA: TGCGCCAGCAGTGAGTCGACAGGACAGGCCCCCGAGCAGTACTTC; CDR3 protein: CASSESTGQAPEQYF; clone size: NA; D gene: TRBD1; V gene: TRBV10-2; J gene: TRBJ2-7
CDR3 DNA: TGCAGTGCTCCCCTCTCCTCCTACGAGCAGTACTTC; CDR3 protein: CSAPLSSYEQYF; clone size: NA; D gene: NA; V gene: TRBV20-1; J gene: TRBJ2-7
CDR3 DNA: TGTGCCATCAGTGAGGGCGTAGCGGGGGACCGCGGGTCGGCCCAGTACTTC; CDR3 protein: CAISEGVAGDRGSAQYF; clone size: NA; D gene: TRBD2; V gene: TRBV10-3; J gene: TRBJ2-5
CDR3 DNA: TGTGCCAACAGCTTATCGCAGGGGGCCACTGAAGCTTTCTTT; CDR3 protein: CANSLSQGATEAFF; clone size: NA; D gene: TRBD1; V gene: TRBV7-2; J gene: TRBJ1-1
CDR3 DNA: TGCGCCAGCAGCCGGGTGGGACAGGCCCAAAATCAGCCCCAGCATTTT; CDR3 protein: CASSRVGQAQNQPQHF; clone size: NA; D gene: TRBD1; V gene: TRBV4-3; J gene: TRBJ1-5
CDR3 DNA: TGTGCCGCCAGTGACCCAGGGACAGGGGTCAGTCAGCCCCAGCATTTT; CDR3 protein: CAASDPGTGVSQPQHF; clone size: NA; D gene: TRBD1; V gene: TRBV24-1; J gene: TRBJ1-5
CDR3 DNA: TGTGCCACCGTCGGACAGGAAGAGACCCAGTACTTC; CDR3 protein: CATVGQEETQYF; clone size: NA; D gene: TRBD1; V gene: TRBV7-6; J gene: TRBJ2-5
CDR3 DNA: TGTGCCAGCTCACCACCGGACTGGATGAACACTGAAGCTTTCTTT; CDR3 protein: CASSPPDWMNTEAFF; clone size: NA; D gene: NA; V gene: TRBV7-8; J gene: TRBJ1-1
CDR3 DNA: TGTGCCAGCAGCTTAATTGCGGGGACAGCCTATGGCTACACCTTC; CDR3 protein: CASSLIAGTAYGYTF; clone size: NA; D gene: TRBD1; V gene: TRBV7-2; J gene: TRBJ1-2
CDR3 DNA: TGCAGTGCTATAGGACTGAGGAGCTCCTACGAGCAGTACTTC; CDR3 protein: CSAIGLRSSYEQYF; clone size: few; D gene: NA; V gene: TRBV20-1; J gene: TRBJ2-7
CDR3 DNA: TGCAGCGTTGATAGTGACATCCGAGTTTCTGAAGCTTTCTTT; CDR3 protein: CSVDSDIRVSEAFF; clone size: few; D gene: NA; V gene: TRBV29-1; J gene: TRBJ1-1
CDR3 DNA: TGTGCCAGCAGCGTATTGGAGTCTAATGAAGCTTTCTTT; CDR3 protein: CASSVLESNEAFF; clone size: many; D gene: NA; V gene: TRBV9; J gene: TRBJ1-1
CDR3 DNA: TGCAGCGTTGGCCTCATGGCTCTCACAGATACGCAGTATTTT; CDR3 protein: CSVGLMALTDTQYF; clone size: few; D gene: NA; V gene: TRBV29-1; J gene: TRBJ2-3
CDR3 DNA: TGCAGTGCTAGAGATCGCAGGGGGTCGAGCGAGCAGTACTTC; CDR3 protein: CSARDRRGSSEQYF; clone size: NA; D gene: TRBD1; V gene: TRBV20-1; J gene: TRBJ2-7
CDR3 DNA: TGTGCCAGCAGTTACGGCGACACGGAGTACTTC; CDR3 protein: CASSYGDTEYF; clone size: few; D gene: NA; V gene: TRBV6-2/TRBV6-3; J gene: TRBJ2-7
CDR3 DNA: TGTGCCAGCAGTGATAGTGCCGGGGCTTTCTTT; CDR3 protein: CASSDSAGAFF; clone size: NA; D gene: NA; V gene: TRBV25-1; J gene: TRBJ1-1
CDR3 DNA: TGTGCCACCAGCAGAGGGGGAGGGGCTGGAAACACCTTC; CDR3 protein: CATSRGGGAGNTF; clone size: NA; D gene: NA; V gene: TRBV15; J gene: TRBJ1-2
CDR3 DNA: TGTGCCAGTAGTGGTCGAAGGGGACAGGATTTCTTT; CDR3 protein: CASSGRRGQDFF; clone size: NA; D gene: TRBD1; V gene: TRBV19; J gene: TRBJ1-1
CDR3 DNA: TGTGCCAGCGGTTTCGCTGGGGGGTTCGGTGGCTACACCTTC; CDR3 protein: CASGFAGGFGGYTF; clone size: many; D gene: NA; V gene: TRBV7-9; J gene: TRBJ1-2
CDR3 DNA: TGTGCCAGCAGCTTAGATCTTCCTAGGGCAGCCGGATCCTACGAGCAGTACTTC; CDR3 protein: CASSLDLPRAAGSYEQYF; clone size: NA; D gene: NA; V gene: TRBV7-2; J gene: TRBJ2-7
CDR3 DNA: TGCAGTGTGGGGACGGTGAAAGAGACCCAGTACTTC; CDR3 protein: CSVGTVKETQYF; clone size: NA; D gene: NA; V gene: TRBV20-1; J gene: TRBJ2-5
CDR3 DNA: TGTGCCAGCAGTGACAGGTTAATGAACACTGAAGCTTTCTTT; CDR3 protein: CASSDRLMNTEAFF; clone size: many; D gene: NA; V gene: TRBV2; J gene: TRBJ1-1
CDR3 DNA: TGTGCCAGCAGCTTATATACGGGCCGCGAGGGGACCCAGTACTTC; CDR3 protein: CASSLYTGREGTQYF; clone size: NA; D gene: NA; V gene: TRBV7-2; J gene: TRBJ2-5